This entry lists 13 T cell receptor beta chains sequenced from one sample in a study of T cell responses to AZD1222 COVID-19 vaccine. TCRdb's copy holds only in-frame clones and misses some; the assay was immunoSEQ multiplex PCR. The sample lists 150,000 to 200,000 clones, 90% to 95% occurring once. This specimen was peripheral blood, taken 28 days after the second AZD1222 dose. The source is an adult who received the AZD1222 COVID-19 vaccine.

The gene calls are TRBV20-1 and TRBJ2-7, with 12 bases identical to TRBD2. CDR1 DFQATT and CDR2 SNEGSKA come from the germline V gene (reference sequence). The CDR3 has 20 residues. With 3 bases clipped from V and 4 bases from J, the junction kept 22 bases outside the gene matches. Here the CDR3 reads CSASAVITSGRLERGYEQYF. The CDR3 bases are TGCAGTGCTAGTGCGGTTATAACTAGCGGGAGGCTCGAAAGGGGGTACGAGCAGTACTTC.

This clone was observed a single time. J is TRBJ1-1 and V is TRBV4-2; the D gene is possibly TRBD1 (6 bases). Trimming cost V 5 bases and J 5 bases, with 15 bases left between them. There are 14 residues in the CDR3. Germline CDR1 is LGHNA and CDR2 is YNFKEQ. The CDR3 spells CASSRGGRWTEAFF. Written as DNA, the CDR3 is TGTGCCAGCAGCAGGGGGGGGCGTTGGACTGAAGCTTTCTTT.

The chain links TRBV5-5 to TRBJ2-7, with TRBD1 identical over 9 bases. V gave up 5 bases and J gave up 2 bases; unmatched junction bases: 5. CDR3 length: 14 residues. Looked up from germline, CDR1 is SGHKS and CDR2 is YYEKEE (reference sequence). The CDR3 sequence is CASRLDRGTYEQYF. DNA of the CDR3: TGTGCCAGCAGACTGGACAGGGGTACCTACGAGCAGTACTTC.

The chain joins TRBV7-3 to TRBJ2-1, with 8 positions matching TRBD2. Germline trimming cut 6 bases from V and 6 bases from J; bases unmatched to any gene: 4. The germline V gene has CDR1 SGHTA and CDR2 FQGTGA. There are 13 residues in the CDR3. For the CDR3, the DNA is TGTGCCAGCAGAGATGGGACTAGCAATGAGCAGTTCTTC. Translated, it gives CASRDGTSNEQFF.

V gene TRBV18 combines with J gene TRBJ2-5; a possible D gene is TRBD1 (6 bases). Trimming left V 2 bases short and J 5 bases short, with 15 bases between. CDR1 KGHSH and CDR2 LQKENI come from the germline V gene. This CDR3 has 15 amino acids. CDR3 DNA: TGTGCCAGCTCACCAAGGCGGACAGTGAGGGAGACCCAGTACTTC. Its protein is CASSPRRTVRETQYF.

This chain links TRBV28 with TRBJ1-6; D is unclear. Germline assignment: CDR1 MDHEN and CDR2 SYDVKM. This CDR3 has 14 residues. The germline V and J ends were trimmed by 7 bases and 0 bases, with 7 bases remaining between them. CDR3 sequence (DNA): TGTGCCAGCAACTGGAGCTCCTATAATTCACCCCTCCACTTT. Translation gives CASNWSSYNSPLHF.

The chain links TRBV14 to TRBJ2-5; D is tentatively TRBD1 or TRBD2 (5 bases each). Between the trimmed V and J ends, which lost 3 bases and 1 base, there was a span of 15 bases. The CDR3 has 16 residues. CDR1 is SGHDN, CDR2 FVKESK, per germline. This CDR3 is CASSHLLDRAQETQYF. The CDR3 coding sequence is TGTGCCAGCAGCCACCTACTAGACAGAGCCCAAGAGACCCAGTACTTC. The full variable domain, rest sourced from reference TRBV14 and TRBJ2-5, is EAGVTQFPSHSVIEKGQTVTLRCDPISGHDNLYWYRRVMGKEIKFLLHFVKESKQDESGMPNNRFLAERTGGTYSTLKVQPAELEDSGVYFCASSHLLDRAQETQYFGPGTRLLVL.

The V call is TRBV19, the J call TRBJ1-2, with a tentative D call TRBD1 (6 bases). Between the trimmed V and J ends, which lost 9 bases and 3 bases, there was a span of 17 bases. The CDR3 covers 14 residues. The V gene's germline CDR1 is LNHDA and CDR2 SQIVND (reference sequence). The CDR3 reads CASHTQGFDYGYTF. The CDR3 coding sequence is TGTGCCAGCCATACCCAGGGGTTCGACTATGGCTACACCTTC.

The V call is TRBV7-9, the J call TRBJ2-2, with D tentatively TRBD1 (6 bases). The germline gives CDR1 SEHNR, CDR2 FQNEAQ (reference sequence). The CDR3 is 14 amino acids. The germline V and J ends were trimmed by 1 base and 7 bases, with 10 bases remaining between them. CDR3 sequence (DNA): TGTGCCAGCAGCTTAGTGGGGGCCCACGGGGAGCTGTTTTTT. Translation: CASSLVGAHGELFF.

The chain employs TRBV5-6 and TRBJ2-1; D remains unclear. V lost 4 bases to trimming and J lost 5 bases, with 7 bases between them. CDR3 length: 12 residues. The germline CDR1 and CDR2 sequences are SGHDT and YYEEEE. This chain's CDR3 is CASSRTHNEQFF. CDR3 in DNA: TGTGCCAGCAGCCGGACCCACAATGAGCAGTTCTTC.

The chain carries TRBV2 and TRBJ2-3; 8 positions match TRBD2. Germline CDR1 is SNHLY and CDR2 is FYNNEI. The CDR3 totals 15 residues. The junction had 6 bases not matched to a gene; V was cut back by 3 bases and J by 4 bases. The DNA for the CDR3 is TGTGCCAGCAGTGAGCTAGCGGGCGGATCAGATACGCAGTATTTT. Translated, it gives CASSELAGGSDTQYF.

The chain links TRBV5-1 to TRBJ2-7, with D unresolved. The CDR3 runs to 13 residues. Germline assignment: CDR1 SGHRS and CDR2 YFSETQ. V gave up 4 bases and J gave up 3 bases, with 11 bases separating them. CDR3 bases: TGCGCCAGCAGCATGGGCGCCTTCTACGAGCAGTACTTC. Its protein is CASSMGAFYEQYF.

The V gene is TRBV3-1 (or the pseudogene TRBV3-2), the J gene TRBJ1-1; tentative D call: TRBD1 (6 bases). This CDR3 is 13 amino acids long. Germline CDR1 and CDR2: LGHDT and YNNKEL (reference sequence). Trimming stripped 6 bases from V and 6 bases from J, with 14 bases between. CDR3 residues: CASSHRVSAEAFF. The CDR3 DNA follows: TGTGCCAGCAGTCACAGGGTTAGCGCTGAAGCTTTCTTT.